These T cell receptor beta chains were read from a single sample in a study of blood T cell repertoires in COVID-19. Assay used: immunoSEQ multiplex PCR; TCRdb lists only in-frame clones, some missing. In the table there are about 160,000 clones, over 75% of which are singletons. Sample: PBMCs or T cells enriched from blood (not recorded which). These receptors were taken from a man in his forties who had recovered from COVID-19. Each CDR3 is given with its conserved first and last residue. The D gene is left open where the match is weak. Where a row states a size, it is once, few, many or the class of an expanded clone; other rows omit it.

clone_size j_call d_call v_call cdr3_aa cdr3_nt
- TRBJ2-7 - TRBV5-1 CASRLGGDLYEQYF TGCGCCAGCAGATTGGGCGGGGACCTCTACGAGCAGTACTTC
- TRBJ2-1 TRBD1 TRBV5-1 CASSLTGQGNAVEQFF TGCGCCAGCAGCTTGACGGGACAGGGTAATGCGGTCGAGCAGTTCTTC
- TRBJ1-5 - TRBV19 CASSDRLSGSGNQPQHF TGTGCCAGTAGTGATAGATTATCCGGTAGTGGCAATCAGCCCCAGCATTTT
- TRBJ1-2 - TRBV7-9 CAGGLRGDNYGYTF TGTGCCGGGGGGTTGAGGGGCGACAACTATGGCTACACCTTC
once TRBJ2-6 TRBD1 TRBV6-6 CASSRQIGTGLFSGANVLTF TGTGCCAGCAGTCGTCAAATCGGGACAGGTCTTTTCTCTGGGGCCAACGTCCTGACTTTC
- TRBJ2-3 - TRBV3-1/TRBV3-2 CASSRAISSSTDTQYF TGTGCCAGCAGCCGCGCGATATCCTCTAGCACAGATACGCAGTATTTT
- TRBJ1-6 TRBD1 TRBV25-1 CASSESTGTGYSPLHF TGTGCCAGCAGTGAATCTACGGGGACAGGGTATTCACCCCTCCACTTT
- TRBJ1-1 - TRBV7-6 CASSPDSYTEAFF TGTGCCAGCAGCCCGGACAGTTACACTGAAGCTTTCTTT
- TRBJ1-3 - TRBV3-1/TRBV3-2 CASSHAPRAGNTIYF TGTGCCAGCAGCCACGCCCCCAGGGCTGGAAACACCATATATTTT
- TRBJ1-2 - TRBV2 CASTDRLGRGGYTF TGTGCCAGCACGGACCGTTTAGGGAGGGGTGGCTACACCTTC
- TRBJ2-5 - TRBV6-5 CASAPRGTQYF TGTGCCAGCGCACCAAGGGGGACCCAGTACTTC
- TRBJ1-1 - TRBV6-5 CASSRHPSMSEAFF TGTGCCAGCAGTCGACATCCGTCGATGTCTGAAGCTTTCTTT
- TRBJ2-7 TRBD2 TRBV7-7 CASSERWASGAHEQYF TGTGCCAGCAGCGAAAGGTGGGCTAGCGGGGCCCACGAGCAGTACTTC
- TRBJ2-7 TRBD2 TRBV2 CASSEGSGVAYEQYF TGTGCCAGCAGTGAAGGCAGCGGGGTTGCCTACGAGCAGTACTTC
- TRBJ2-5 TRBD2 TRBV5-8 CASSAGTSGGVQETQYF TGTGCCAGCAGCGCGGGGACTAGCGGGGGTGTCCAAGAGACCCAGTACTTC
- TRBJ2-3 TRBD2 TRBV5-8 CASSTGLSRGDTQYF TGTGCCAGCAGCACGGGACTATCTCGTGGAGATACGCAGTATTTT
- TRBJ1-2 TRBD1 TRBV6-5 CASSYRDRSYGYTF TGTGCCAGCAGTTACCGGGACAGGAGCTATGGCTACACCTTC
- TRBJ2-5 TRBD1 TRBV5-1 CASSLLTGGGETQYF TGCGCCAGCAGCTTGTTAACAGGGGGCGGAGAGACCCAGTACTTC
- TRBJ1-3 TRBD1 TRBV5-4 CASSLTGAISGNTIYF TGTGCCAGCAGCTTGACAGGGGCAATCTCTGGAAACACCATATATTTT
- TRBJ1-5 TRBD1 TRBV24-1 CATSDPTDRGGQPQHF TGTGCCACCAGTGACCCCACCGACAGGGGAGGGCAGCCCCAGCATTTT
- TRBJ1-5 TRBD1 TRBV5-6 CASSLRTGGGSNQPQHF TGTGCCAGCAGCTTGAGAACAGGGGGTGGTAGCAATCAGCCCCAGCATTTT
- TRBJ1-6 - TRBV20-1 CSASEVRTAHNSPLHF TGCAGTGCTAGTGAGGTTAGAACCGCCCATAATTCACCCCTCCACTTT
- TRBJ1-5 TRBD1 TRBV15 CATSGGTARNQPQHF TGTGCCACCAGCGGTGGGACAGCCCGCAATCAGCCCCAGCATTTT
many TRBJ2-2 - TRBV9 CASSVEGLGGELFF TGTGCCAGCAGCGTAGAGGGGCTCGGCGGGGAGCTGTTTTTT
- TRBJ1-1 - TRBV9 CASSVGGLMNTEAFF TGTGCCAGCAGCGTAGGGGGGCTCATGAACACTGAAGCTTTCTTT
once TRBJ1-1 - TRBV2 CASSNQGLREAFF TGTGCCAGCAGCAACCAGGGACTACGAGAAGCTTTCTTT
- TRBJ1-5 - TRBV2 CATKASGQPQHF TGTGCCACCAAGGCCAGCGGCCAGCCCCAGCATTTT
- TRBJ2-7 TRBD1 TRBV7-6 CASSSPQDRDYEQYF TGTGCCAGCAGCTCCCCGCAGGACAGGGACTACGAGCAGTACTTC
- TRBJ2-3 TRBD1 TRBV2 CASSRETGRRTDTQYF TGTGCCAGCAGTCGCGAGACAGGGAGACGCACAGATACGCAGTATTTT
- TRBJ1-2 - TRBV9 CASSVGPGGGPYGYTF TGTGCCAGCAGCGTAGGTCCCGGGGGGGGGCCCTATGGCTACACCTTC
few TRBJ1-3 TRBD1 TRBV11-2 CASSPSSGQTRNTIYF TGTGCCAGCAGCCCCTCTTCGGGACAGACAAGAAACACCATATATTTT
- TRBJ1-5 TRBD1 TRBV2 CASRGAGGRNSNQPQHF TGTGCCAGCAGAGGGGCAGGGGGAAGGAATAGCAATCAGCCCCAGCATTTT
few TRBJ1-5 - TRBV5-1 CASSSVLGGPSNQPQHF TGCGCCAGCAGCTCGGTACTCGGGGGACCTAGCAATCAGCCCCAGCATTTT